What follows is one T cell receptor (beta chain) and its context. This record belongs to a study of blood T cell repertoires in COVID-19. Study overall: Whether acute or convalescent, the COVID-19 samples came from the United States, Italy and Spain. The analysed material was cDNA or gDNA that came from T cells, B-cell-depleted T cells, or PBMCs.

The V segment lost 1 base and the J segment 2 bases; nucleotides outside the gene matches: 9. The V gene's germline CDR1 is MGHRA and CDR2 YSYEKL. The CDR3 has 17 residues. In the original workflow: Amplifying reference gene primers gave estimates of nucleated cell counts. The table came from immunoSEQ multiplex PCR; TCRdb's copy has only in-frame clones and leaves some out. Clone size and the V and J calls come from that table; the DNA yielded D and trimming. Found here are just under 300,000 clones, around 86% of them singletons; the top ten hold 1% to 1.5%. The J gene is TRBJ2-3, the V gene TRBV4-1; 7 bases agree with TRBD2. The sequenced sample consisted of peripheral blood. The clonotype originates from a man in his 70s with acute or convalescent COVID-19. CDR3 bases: TGCGCCAGCAGCCAAGGGGTTAGCGGGTCACCCACAGATACGCAGTATTTT. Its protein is CASSQGVSGSPTDTQYF.